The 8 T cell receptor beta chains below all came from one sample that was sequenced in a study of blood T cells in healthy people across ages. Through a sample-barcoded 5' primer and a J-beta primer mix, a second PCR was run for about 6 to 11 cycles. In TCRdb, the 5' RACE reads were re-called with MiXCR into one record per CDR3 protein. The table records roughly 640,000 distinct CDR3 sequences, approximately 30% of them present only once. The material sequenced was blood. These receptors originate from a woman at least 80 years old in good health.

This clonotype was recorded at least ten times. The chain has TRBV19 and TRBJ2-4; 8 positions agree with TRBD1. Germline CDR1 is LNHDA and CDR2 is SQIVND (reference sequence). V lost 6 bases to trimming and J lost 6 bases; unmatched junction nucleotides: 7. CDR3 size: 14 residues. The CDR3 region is CASRVTGQANIQYF. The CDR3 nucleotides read TGTGCCAGTAGAGTTACGGGACAGGCAAACATTCAGTACTTC.

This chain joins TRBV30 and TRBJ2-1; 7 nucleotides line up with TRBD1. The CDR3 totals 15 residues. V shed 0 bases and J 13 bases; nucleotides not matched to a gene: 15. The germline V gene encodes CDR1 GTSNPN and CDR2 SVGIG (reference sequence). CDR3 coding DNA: TGTGCCTGGAGTGTACCCGCGACAGGGCTTGGGACCCAGTTCTTC. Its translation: CAWSVPATGLGTQFF.

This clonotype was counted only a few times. This chain's CDR3 is CSAVPGQGPEQYF. Here the CDR3 DNA reads TGCAGTGCCGTCCCGGGACAGGGGCCCGAGCAGTACTTC. The chain uses TRBV20-1 and TRBJ2-7; 10 positions match TRBD1. The J segment lost 6 bases and the V segment lost 6 bases, leaving 8 bases of the junction unmatched. The CDR3 runs 13 residues. Germline V gene lookup returns CDR1 DFQATT and CDR2 SNEGSKA (reference sequence).

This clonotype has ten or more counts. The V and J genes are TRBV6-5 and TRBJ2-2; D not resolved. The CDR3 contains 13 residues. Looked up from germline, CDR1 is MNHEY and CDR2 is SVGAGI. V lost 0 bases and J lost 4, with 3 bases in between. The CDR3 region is CASSYSGTGELFF. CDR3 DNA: TGTGCCAGCAGTTACTCCGGCACCGGGGAGCTGTTTTTT.

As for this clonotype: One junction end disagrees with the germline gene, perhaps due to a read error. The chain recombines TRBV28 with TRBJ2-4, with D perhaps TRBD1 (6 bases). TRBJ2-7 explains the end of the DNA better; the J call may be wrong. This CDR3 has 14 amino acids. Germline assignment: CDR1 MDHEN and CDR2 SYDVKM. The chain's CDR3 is CAGRSGTGIYEQYF. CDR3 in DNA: TGTGCCGGCAGATCCGGTACAGGGATTTACGAGCAGTACTTC.

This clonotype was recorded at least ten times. CDR3 bases: TGTGCCAGCACTCCAGGGGGGGGCAATCAGCCCCAGCATTTT. This encodes CASTPGGGNQPQHF. The V gene is TRBV6-2 or TRBV6-3, the J gene TRBJ1-5; TRBD1 matches 7 bases. The V gene's germline CDR1 is MNHEY and CDR2 SVGEGT. V gave up 7 bases and J gave up 2 bases; unmatched junction bases: 5. CDR3 length equals 14 residues.

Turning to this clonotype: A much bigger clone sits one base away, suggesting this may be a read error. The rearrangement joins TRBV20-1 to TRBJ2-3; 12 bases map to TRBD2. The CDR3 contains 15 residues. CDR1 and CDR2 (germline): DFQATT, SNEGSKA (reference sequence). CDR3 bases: TGCAATGCCCGAAAGACTAGCGGGGGTTTTGATACGCAGTATTTT. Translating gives CNARKTSGGFDTQYF.

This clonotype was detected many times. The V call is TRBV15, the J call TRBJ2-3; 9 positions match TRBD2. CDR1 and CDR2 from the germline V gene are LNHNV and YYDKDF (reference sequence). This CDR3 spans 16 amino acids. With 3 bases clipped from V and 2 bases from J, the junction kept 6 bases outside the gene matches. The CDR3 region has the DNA TGTGCCACCAGCAGGTCCGGGACTAGCACCACAGATACGCAGTATTTT. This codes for CATSRSGTSTTDTQYF.